Described below is a single T cell receptor beta chain sequence and its context. This entry belongs to a study of T cell repertoires in cytomegalovirus infection. TCRdb passed the reads through MiXCR, listing each CDR3 protein once. The repertoire holds about 100,000 distinct CDR3 sequences, with less than 25% as singletons. V shed 5 bases and J shed 1 base, with 14 bases lying between them. Germline CDR1 is SEHNR and CDR2 is FQNEAQ (reference sequence). This CDR3 has 15 residues. V usage is TRBV7-9 and J usage is TRBJ1-1, with unresolved D. The sequencing sample was made of CD8+ T cells from PBMCs. This TCR came from a human donor in good health (CMV status not recorded). Some clones in this sample may be carry-over from other donors' samples. CDR3 residues: CASSESTGSNTEAFF. CDR3 DNA: TGTGCCAGCAGCGAATCAACGGGTTCGAACACTGAAGCTTTCTTT.